This passage covers 4 T cell receptor beta chains from one sample sequenced in a study of blood T cell repertoires in COVID-19. This table comes from immunoSEQ multiplex PCR, and its TCRdb copy is limited to in-frame clones, with some not included. The sample carries about 200,000 clones, nearly 90% recorded once. Sequencing was performed on PBMCs or T cells enriched from blood (not recorded which). The receptor source for this set is a woman aged 25-40 years with acute COVID-19.

The genes are TRBV3-1 (or the pseudogene TRBV3-2) and TRBJ2-1; the match to TRBD2 covers 14 bases. V lost 5 bases to trimming and J lost 1 base; unmatched junction nucleotides: 4. The length of the CDR3 is 17 residues. Germline loops: CDR1 LGHDT, CDR2 YNNKEL (reference sequence). The CDR3 here is CASSETSGGVSYNEQFF. The CDR3 DNA follows: TGTGCCAGCAGCGAGACTAGCGGGGGGGTATCCTACAATGAGCAGTTCTTC.

CDR3 DNA sequence: TGTGCCAGCTCACCAGAACAGGGCAACTATGGCTACACCTTC. Translated: CASSPEQGNYGYTF. V is TRBV18 and J is TRBJ1-2; perhaps TRBD1 as D (6 bases). From germline, CDR1 is KGHSH and CDR2 LQKENI. The CDR3 runs 14 residues. Trimming took 2 bases from V and 2 from J, leaving 9 bases between them.

This clone was observed a handful of times. V usage is TRBV6-1 and J usage is TRBJ1-5; D remains unclear. CDR3 length equals 14 residues. CDR1 and CDR2 from the germline V gene are MNHNS and SASEGT. The V and J ends lost 3 bases and 6 bases respectively, with 12 bases between them. CDR3 coding DNA: TGTGCCAGCAGTGAGAACCGAGAGGGTCAGCCCCAGCATTTT. It translates to CASSENREGQPQHF.

This chain uses TRBV30 with TRBJ2-3; 8 bases agree with TRBD2. The CDR3 consists of 14 residues. In germline, CDR1 is GTSNPN, CDR2 SVGIG (reference sequence). V trimming: 4 bases; J trimming: 1 base; junction bases outside the gene matches: 4. This chain's CDR3 is CAWNPAGGTDTQYF. The CDR3 coding sequence is TGTGCCTGGAACCCAGCGGGGGGCACAGATACGCAGTATTTT.